This TCR beta chain is from a study of CD8 T cells in ankylosing spondylitis. Of note for this clonotype: The antigen is not known.

The CDR3 covers 16 residues. Germline V gives CDR1 MNHEY, CDR2 SVGEGT. The trim removed 2 bases at V and 9 bases at J, leaving 11 bases unmatched. Study findings and constraints: The study identified a TCR beta motif of under ten highly homologous variants that appeared characteristic of ankylosing spondylitis blood.

By quantitative 5'-RACE with molecular barcodes, the TCR beta libraries were made. TCRdb re-called the 5' RACE reads with MiXCR, one entry per CDR3 protein. This table holds some 400,000 distinct CDR3 sequences, 20% to 25% found once. This sequence joins TRBV6-2 or TRBV6-3 and TRBJ2-1; TRBD2 matches 9 bases. The clonotype comes from a male donor with ankylosing spondylitis. The sequencing sample was made of blood, either unsorted or a sorted T cell fraction (not recorded which). The DNA for the CDR3 is TGTGCCAGCAGTTACCCAGCGGGAGGAGTTTGGGGTGAGCAGTTCTTC. This encodes CASSYPAGGVWGEQFF.